This paragraph reports one T cell receptor (beta chain). Its antigen remains unknown. As originally analysed: Differences in CDR3 between clinicopathological groups were drawn on to build a classifier intended to discriminate distant-metastatic papillary thyroid cancer patients. TCRdb re-clonotyped the PCR reads through MiXCR. Clone size and V and J calls follow TCRdb, not the original study. The table records tens of thousands of clones, roughly 13% of them present only once. No treatment of any kind had been given to any patient before thyroid surgery. This entry belongs to a study of metastatic and nonmetastatic thyroid tumors. The wider study: A comparison of repertoires was made across blood and tumor or nodule tissue from malignant and benign thyroid patients. Study-level points and caveats: Malignant tumors reportedly showed significantly higher TCR beta diversity than benign nodules in both blood and tumor.

The sequence derives from a female donor with papillary thyroid cancer or a benign thyroid nodule (not recorded which). Some clones in this sample may be carry-over from other donors' samples. The material sequenced was blood.

DNA of the CDR3: TGTGCCAGCAGGCCGATAGGTAATGAACAGGGTGCCGATCAGTACTTC. Amino acids: CASRPIGNEQGADQYF. The chain links TRBV11-1 to TRBJ2-7; TRBD1 is a possible D gene (6 bases). Germline-derived CDR1 and CDR2 are SGHAT and FQDESV (reference sequence). This CDR3 is 16 amino acids long. The V end was cut by 6 bases, the J end by 10 bases, with 28 bases between.